The sequence of this TCR beta chain was determined in a study of blood T cell repertoires in COVID-19. Study-level background: T cells, B-cell-depleted T cells, or PBMCs provided the cDNA or gDNA that served as material.

Per the original data handling: The authors estimated nucleated cell counts from reference gene primer amplification. Clones were read by immunoSEQ multiplex PCR, and TCRdb kept only the in-frame ones, dropping some. V, J and clone size derive from that table, while D and trimming were established from the DNA sequence. The sample holds some 300,000 clones, approximately 89% seen once. Trimming removed 5 bases at V and 4 bases at J, with 18 bases between. This CDR3 spans 16 amino acids. From germline, CDR1 is SGHVS and CDR2 FQNEAQ. The chain joins TRBV7-8 to TRBJ1-5; no firm D call. The sequencing input was peripheral blood. This TCR came from a young woman who had recovered from COVID-19. The CDR3 DNA reads TGTGCCAGCAGCCCGCTGTGGGGAGGAGGGAATCAGCCCCAGCATTTT. This gives the protein CASSPLWGGGNQPQHF.